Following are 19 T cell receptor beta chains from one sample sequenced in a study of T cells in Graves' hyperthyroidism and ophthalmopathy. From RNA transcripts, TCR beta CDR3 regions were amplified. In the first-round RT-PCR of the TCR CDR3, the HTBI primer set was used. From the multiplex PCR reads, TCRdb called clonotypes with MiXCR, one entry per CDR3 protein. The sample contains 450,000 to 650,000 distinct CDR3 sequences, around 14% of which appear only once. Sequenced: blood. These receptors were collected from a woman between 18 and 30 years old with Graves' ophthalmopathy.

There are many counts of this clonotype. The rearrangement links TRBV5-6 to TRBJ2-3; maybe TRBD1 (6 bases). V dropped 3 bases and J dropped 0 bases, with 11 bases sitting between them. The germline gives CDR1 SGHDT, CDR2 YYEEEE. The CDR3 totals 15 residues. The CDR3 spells CASSSPRGSTDTQYF. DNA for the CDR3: TGTGCCAGCAGCTCCCCGAGGGGGAGCACAGATACGCAGTATTTT.

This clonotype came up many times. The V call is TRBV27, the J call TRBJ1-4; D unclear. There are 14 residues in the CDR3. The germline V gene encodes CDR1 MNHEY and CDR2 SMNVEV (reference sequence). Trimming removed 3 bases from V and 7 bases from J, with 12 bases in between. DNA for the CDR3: TGTGCCAGCAGTTTTGGAGGGCGCGGTGAAAAACTGTTTTTT. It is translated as CASSFGGRGEKLFF.

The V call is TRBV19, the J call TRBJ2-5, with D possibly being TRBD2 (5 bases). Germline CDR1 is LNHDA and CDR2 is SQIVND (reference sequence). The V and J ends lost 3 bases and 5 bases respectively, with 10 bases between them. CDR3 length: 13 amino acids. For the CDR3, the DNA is TGTGCCAGTAGTATCGCTAGCCGCGAGACCCAGTACTTC. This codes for CASSIASRETQYF.

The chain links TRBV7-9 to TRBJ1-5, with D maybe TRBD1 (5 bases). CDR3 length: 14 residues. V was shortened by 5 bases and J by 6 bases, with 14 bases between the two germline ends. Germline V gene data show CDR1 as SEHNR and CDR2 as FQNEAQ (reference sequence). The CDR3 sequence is CASSLGGVTQPQHF. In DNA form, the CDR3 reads TGTGCCAGCAGCCTCGGGGGGGTAACTCAGCCCCAGCATTTT. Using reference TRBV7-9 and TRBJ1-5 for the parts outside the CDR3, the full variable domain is DTGVSQNPRHKITKRGQNVTFRCDPISEHNRLYWYRQTLGQGPEFLTYFQNEAQLEKSRLLSDRFSAERPKGSFSTLEIQRTEQGDSAMYLCASSLGGVTQPQHFGDGTRLSIL.

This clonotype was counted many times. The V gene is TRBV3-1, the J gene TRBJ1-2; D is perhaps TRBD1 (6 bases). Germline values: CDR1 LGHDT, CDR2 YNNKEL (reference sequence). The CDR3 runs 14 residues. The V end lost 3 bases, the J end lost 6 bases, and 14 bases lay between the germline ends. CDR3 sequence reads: CASSQGARGNGYTF. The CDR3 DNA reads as TGTGCCAGCAGCCAGGGGGCCCGAGGGAATGGCTACACCTTC.

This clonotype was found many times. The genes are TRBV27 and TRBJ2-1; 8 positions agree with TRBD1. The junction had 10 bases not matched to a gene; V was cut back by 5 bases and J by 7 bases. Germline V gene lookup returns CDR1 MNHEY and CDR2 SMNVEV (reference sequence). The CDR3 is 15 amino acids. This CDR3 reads CASSPGQGPWNEQFF. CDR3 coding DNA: TGTGCCAGCAGTCCAGGACAGGGCCCGTGGAATGAGCAGTTCTTC.

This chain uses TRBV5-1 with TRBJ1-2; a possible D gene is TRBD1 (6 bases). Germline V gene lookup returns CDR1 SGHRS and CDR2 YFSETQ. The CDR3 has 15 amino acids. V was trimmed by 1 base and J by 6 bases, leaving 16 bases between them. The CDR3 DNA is TGCGCCAGCAGCTTGCTCTCCGGGGGCAACCATGGCTACACCTTC. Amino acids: CASSLLSGGNHGYTF.

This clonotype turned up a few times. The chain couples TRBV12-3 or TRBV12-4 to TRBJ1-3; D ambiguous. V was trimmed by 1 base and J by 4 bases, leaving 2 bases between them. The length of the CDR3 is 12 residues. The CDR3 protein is CASSLEGNTIYF. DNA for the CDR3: TGTGCCAGCAGTTTAGAAGGAAACACCATATATTTT.

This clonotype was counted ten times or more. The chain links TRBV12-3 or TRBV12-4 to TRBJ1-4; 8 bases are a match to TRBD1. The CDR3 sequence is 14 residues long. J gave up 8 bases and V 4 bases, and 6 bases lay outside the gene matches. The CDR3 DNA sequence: TGTGCCAGCAGTTATGACAGGGGCATCGAAAAACTGTTTTTT. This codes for CASSYDRGIEKLFF.

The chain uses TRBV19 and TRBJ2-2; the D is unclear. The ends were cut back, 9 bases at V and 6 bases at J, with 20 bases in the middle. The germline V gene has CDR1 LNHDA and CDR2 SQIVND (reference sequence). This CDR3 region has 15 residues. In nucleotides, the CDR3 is TGTGCCAGCACGGACCTCGGAGCAGGACCCGGGGAGCTGTTTTTT. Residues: CASTDLGAGPGELFF.

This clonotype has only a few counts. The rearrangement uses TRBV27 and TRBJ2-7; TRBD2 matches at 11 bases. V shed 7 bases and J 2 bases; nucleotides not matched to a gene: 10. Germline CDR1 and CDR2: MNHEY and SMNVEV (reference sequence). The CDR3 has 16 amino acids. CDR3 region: CASKKEIAGGPYEQYF. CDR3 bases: TGTGCCAGCAAAAAAGAAATAGCGGGAGGGCCCTACGAGCAGTACTTC.

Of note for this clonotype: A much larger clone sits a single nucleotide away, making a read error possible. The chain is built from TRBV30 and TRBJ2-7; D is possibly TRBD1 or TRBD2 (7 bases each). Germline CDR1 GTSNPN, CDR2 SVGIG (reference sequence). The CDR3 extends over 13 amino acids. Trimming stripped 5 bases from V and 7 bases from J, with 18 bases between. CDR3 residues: CAWLTGRVGEQYF. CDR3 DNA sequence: TGTGCCTGGCTGACAGGGAGGGTTGGTGAGCAGTACTTC.

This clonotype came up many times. CDR3 amino acids: CASSLVGQTGANVLTF. The CDR3, as DNA: TGTGCCAGCAGCTTAGTAGGACAAACTGGGGCCAACGTCCTGACTTTC. The J gene is TRBJ2-6, the V gene TRBV7-2; possible D gene TRBD1, 5 bases. Germline-derived CDR1 and CDR2 are SGHTA and FQGNSA. The CDR3 extends over 16 amino acids. V was cut by 1 base and J by 2 bases, with 9 bases left in between.

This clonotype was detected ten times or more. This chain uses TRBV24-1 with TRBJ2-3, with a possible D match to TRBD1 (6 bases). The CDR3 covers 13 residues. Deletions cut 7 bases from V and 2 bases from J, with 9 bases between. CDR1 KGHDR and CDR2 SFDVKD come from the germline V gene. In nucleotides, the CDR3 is TGTGCCACCAGCTACAGGGACACAGATACGCAGTATTTT. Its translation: CATSYRDTDTQYF.

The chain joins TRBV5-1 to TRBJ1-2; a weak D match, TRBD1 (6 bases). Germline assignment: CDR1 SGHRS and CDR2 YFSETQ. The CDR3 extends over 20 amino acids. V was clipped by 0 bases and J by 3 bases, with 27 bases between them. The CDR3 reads CASSLVSGESDRRMDYGYTF. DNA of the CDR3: TGCGCCAGCAGCTTGGTTTCGGGTGAGTCTGACAGGCGGATGGACTATGGCTACACCTTC.

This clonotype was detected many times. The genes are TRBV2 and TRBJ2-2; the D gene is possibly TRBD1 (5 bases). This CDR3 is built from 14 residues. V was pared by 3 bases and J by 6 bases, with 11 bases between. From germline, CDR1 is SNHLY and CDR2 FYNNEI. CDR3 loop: CASSEDILPGELFF. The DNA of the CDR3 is TGTGCCAGCAGTGAGGACATATTGCCCGGGGAGCTGTTTTTT.

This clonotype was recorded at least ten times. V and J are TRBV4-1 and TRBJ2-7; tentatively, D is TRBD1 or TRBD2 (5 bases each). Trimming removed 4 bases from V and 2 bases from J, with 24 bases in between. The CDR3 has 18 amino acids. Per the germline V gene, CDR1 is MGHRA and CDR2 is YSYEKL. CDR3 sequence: CASSPRSHAEGFPYEQYF. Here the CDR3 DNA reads TGCGCCAGCAGCCCCCGCAGTCACGCCGAGGGGTTCCCCTACGAGCAGTACTTC.

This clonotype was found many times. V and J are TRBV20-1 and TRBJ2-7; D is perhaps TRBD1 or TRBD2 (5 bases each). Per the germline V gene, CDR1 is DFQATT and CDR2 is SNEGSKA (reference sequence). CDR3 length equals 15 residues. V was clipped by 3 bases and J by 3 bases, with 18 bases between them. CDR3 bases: TGCAGTGCTAGTACCGGGCGGTTGGGGGTCTACGAGCAGTACTTC. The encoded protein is CSASTGRLGVYEQYF.

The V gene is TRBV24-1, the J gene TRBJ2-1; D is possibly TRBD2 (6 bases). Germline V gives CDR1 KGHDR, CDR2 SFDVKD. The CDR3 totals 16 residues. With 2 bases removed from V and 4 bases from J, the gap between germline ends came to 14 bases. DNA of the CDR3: TGTGCCACCAGTGATTCACGGGGGAAGGGGTACAATGAGCAGTTCTTC. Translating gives CATSDSRGKGYNEQFF.